This TCR beta chain was retrieved from a study of T cell changes during pregnancy in multiple sclerosis. Libraries were prepared by immunoSEQ multiplex PCR; TCRdb keeps only in-frame clonotypes and omits some of them. Here the sample spans approximately 49,000 clones, about 90% being singletons. V gave up 5 bases and J gave up 2 bases; unmatched junction bases: 1. Germline V CDR1 and CDR2: MNHNS, SASEGT. The CDR3 extends over 15 amino acids. The TCR originated in a female donor with multiple sclerosis, enrolled in a pregnancy study. The V gene is TRBV6-1, the J gene TRBJ2-1; 12 positions match TRBD2. This material consisted of CD4+ T cells from peripheral blood mononuclear cells, taken in the second trimester of pregnancy. The CDR3: CASSTSGRPYNEQFF. The CDR3 nucleotides read TGTGCCAGCAGTACTAGCGGGAGGCCCTACAATGAGCAGTTCTTC.